This T cell receptor (beta chain) was observed in a study of blood T cells in healthy people across ages. Through a sample-barcoded 5' primer and a J-beta primer mix, a second PCR was run for 7 to 11 cycles. One entry per CDR3 protein results from TCRdb running MiXCR on the 5' RACE reads. The profile shows 1.5 million to 1.9 million distinct CDR3 sequences, approximately 42% of them singletons. Per sample, at least 5 micrograms of total RNA were extracted. This clonotype was detected ten times or more. Its specificity is unknown. Study-wide results and caveats: Observed TCR beta diversity showed a strong correlation with the percentage of naive T cells as measured by flow cytometry. Versus aged donors, long-lived donors had higher diversity and more naive CD4+ cells.

This CDR3 contains 11 residues. Looked up from germline, CDR1 is SQVTM and CDR2 is ANQGSEA. The V end lost 6 bases, the J end lost 0 bases, and 3 bases lay between the germline ends. Sequenced sample: blood. The source of this sequence is a woman aged 18-29 years in good health. The rearrangement joins TRBV29-1 to TRBJ2-1; D not certain. This chain's CDR3 is CSVGSYNEQFF. CDR3 nucleotides: TGCAGCGTGGGCTCCTACAATGAGCAGTTCTTC.